This TCR beta chain was sequenced during a study of blood T cell repertoires in COVID-19 (TCRdb year 2020). Regarding the study in general: Collaborator samples came from the United States, Italy and Spain and covered acute and convalescent phases of COVID-19. The material from the prospective study consisted of cDNA or gDNA derived from T cells, B-cell-depleted T cells, or PBMCs. The dataset comprised deeply sampled blood TCRbeta repertoires from subjects exposed to, actively infected with, or recovered from COVID-19. The repertoires were made available in a free public database intended to serve as a resource for research on the immune response to SARS-CoV-2. The samples were drawn from two sources: the first 160 participants of the ongoing ImmuneRACE study, and approximately 1,300 subjects contributed by 6 global collaborators. The sample metadata nearly always contained a de-identified subject ID, COVID-19 status, age in years and sex. Where HLA class I and class II types were available, the types were taken from metadata supplied by the sample provider, not from assay-based typing. Overall study outcomes, separate from this receptor: How much clinical and demographic metadata was included differed by source and by participant, and the metadata was provided uncurated.

TCRbeta CDR3 regions were amplified from genomic DNA using the immunoSEQ Assay, a bias-controlled multiplex PCR. From the authors' description of their analysis: The number of nucleated cells in each sample was estimated from the amplification of reference gene primers within the assay. Sequence reads were collapsed and filtered to measure the absolute abundance of every unique TCRbeta CDR3 rearrangement. For each sample, productive Simpson clonality was calculated by taking the square root of Simpson's diversity index across productive rearrangements. TCRdb holds this immuneACCESS table with in-frame rearrangements only. Some clones are missing; in checked studies, unresolved V genes explain under half, and the rest has no known cause. That table furnishes V, J and clone size, whereas the DNA furnished D and trimming. The sample table lists around 120,000 clones, about 90% of them with a count of one. The top ten hold roughly 29% of the sample.

For this clone: No cognate antigen has been identified for it. Per-nucleotide qualities are absent, and no much larger clonotype sits a single base away.

Each collaborating institution followed its own protocols to collect whole blood in K2EDTA tubes. For TCRbeta analysis, collaborators shipped samples in one of three forms: frozen whole blood, isolated PBMCs, or DNA extracted from either of those sample types. The CDR3 has 14 amino acids, counting the end cysteine and phenylalanine. Of the read, only the CDR3 DNA is kept; its 42 bases are in frame from base 1. Trimming removed 6 bases from V and 2 bases from J, leaving 11 bases between the germline ends. The germline V gene yields MNHEY for CDR1 and SVGAGI for CDR2. This chain is built from TRBV6-5 and TRBJ2-1; the D gene identity is not certain. The sequencing input was peripheral blood. The source is a woman in her 70s with acute or convalescent COVID-19. The CDR3 reads as follows: CASRVHGPYNEQFF. The DNA sequence is TGTGCCAGCAGAGTACATGGGCCCTACAATGAGCAGTTCTTC.